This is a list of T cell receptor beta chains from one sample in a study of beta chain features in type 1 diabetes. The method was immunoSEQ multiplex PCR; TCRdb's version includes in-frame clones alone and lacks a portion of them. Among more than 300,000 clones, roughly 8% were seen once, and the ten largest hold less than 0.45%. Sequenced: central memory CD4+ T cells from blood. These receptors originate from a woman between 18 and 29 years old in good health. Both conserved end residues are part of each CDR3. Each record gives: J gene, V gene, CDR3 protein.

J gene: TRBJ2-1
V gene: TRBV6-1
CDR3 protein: CASSSSSSGRAEQFF

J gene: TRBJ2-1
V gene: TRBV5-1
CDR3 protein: CASSSGLAGSWHEQFF

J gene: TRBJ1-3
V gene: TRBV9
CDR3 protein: CASSVQGRTGNTIYF

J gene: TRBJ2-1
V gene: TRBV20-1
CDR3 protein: CSARRWAEQFF

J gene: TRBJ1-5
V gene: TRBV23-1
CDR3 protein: CASSQDRRDYRTYQPQHF

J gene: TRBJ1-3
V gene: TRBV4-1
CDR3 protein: CASSHIDNSGNTIYF

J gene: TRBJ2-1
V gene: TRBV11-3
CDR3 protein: CASTASAYNEQFF

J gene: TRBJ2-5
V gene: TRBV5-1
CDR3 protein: CASSLGAVGETQYF

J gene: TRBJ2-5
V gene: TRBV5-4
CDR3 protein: CASSSRDSQETQYF

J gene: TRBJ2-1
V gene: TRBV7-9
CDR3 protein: CASSQPQGDNEQFF

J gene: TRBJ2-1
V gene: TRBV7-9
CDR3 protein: CASSPSPIRLAGRHEQFF

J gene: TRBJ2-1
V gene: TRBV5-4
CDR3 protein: CASSFRDVPSVPNYNEQFF

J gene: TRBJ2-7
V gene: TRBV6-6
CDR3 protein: CASRFTSGRVEQYF

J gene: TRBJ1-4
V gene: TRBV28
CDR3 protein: CATQTIRGLGNEKLFF

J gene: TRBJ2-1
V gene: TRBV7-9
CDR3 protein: CASSLTTAYNEQFF

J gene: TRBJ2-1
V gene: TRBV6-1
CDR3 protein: CASRLSGSPSEQFF

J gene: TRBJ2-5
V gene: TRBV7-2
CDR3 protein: CASSWQITEETQYF

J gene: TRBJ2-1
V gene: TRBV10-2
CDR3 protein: CASSGTSAQQFF

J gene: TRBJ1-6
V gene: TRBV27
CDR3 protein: CASRYSGTVNNSPLHF

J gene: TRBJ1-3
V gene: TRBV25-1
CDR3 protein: CASINSNGPNTIYF

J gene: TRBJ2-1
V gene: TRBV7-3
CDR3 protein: CASSLKGGGNEQFF

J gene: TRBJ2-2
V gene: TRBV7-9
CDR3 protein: CASSRAQGANTGELFF

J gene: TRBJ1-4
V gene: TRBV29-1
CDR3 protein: CSVSYTGQPNEKLFF

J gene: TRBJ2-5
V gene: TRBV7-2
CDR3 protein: CASSLRLAGVETQYF

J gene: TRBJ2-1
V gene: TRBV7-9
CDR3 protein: CASSSGLAGRIHEQFF

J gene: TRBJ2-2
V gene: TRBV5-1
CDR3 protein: CASSPSGTGELFF

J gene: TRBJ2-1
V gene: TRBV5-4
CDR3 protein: CASGGSASYNEQFF

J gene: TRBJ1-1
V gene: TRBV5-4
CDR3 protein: CASSLGSRGWDTEAFF

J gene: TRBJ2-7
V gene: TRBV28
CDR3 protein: CASSFGQNKISYEQYF

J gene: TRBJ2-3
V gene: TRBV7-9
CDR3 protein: CASSPISGSTDTQYF

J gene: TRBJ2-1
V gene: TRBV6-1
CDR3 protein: CASSEQGLAAYQFF

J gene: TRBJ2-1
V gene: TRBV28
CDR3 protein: CASSLAASGNNEQFF

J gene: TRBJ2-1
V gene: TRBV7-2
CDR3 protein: CASSRPSGEIGQFF

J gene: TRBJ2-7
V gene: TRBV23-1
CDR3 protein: CASSQSRWHPLSMRGSSYEQYF

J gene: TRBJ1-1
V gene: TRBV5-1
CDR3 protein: CASRAGQANTEAFF

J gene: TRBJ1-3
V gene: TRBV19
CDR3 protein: CASRSTGLTGNTIYF